These T cell receptor beta chains were read from a single sample in a study of patients and donors after allogeneic stem cell transplantation. TCRdb re-called the RT-PCR reads with MiXCR, one entry per CDR3 protein. The sample has a few hundred thousand distinct CDR3 sequences; around two fifths are singletons. Sequences were obtained from blood, either unsorted or a sorted T cell fraction (not recorded which). The receptors were gathered from a human donor who was either an allogeneic HSCT recipient or a stem cell or donor lymphocyte infusion donor (not recorded which). It is not recorded whose cells these are; they may come from a transplant donor. Both conserved end residues are part of each CDR3. Fields, in order: D gene, V gene, clone size, J gene, CDR3 DNA, CDR3 protein. A D gene is named only where the DNA matches it firmly. Not all rows give a size; the values are once, few, many and, for expanded clones, a class.

d_gene: TRBD2; v_gene: TRBV15; abundance: once; j_gene: TRBJ2-1; CDR3nt: TGTGCCACCAGCAGAGCCCTAGCGGGGAGCTCCTACAATGAGCAGTTCTTC; CDR3aa: CATSRALAGSSYNEQFF
d_gene: .; v_gene: TRBV5-5; abundance: .; j_gene: TRBJ2-3; CDR3nt: TGTGCCAGCAGCTTCGGCTTTGAGGATACGCAGTATTTT; CDR3aa: CASSFGFEDTQYF
d_gene: .; v_gene: TRBV5-1; abundance: .; j_gene: TRBJ1-1; CDR3nt: TGCGCCAGCACCCTAACGGCCGGGAACACTGAAGCTTTCTTT; CDR3aa: CASTLTAGNTEAFF
d_gene: .; v_gene: TRBV6-1; abundance: few; j_gene: TRBJ1-5; CDR3nt: TGTGCCAGCAGCCTAAATGTGGGGTACAATCAGCCCCAGCATTTT; CDR3aa: CASSLNVGYNQPQHF
d_gene: .; v_gene: TRBV9; abundance: .; j_gene: TRBJ2-1; CDR3nt: TGTGCCAGCAGCGCACGCGCTAGCTCCTACAATGAGCAGTTCTTC; CDR3aa: CASSARASSYNEQFF
d_gene: .; v_gene: TRBV5-1; abundance: .; j_gene: TRBJ1-1; CDR3nt: TGCGCCAGCAGCTTGGGGGACACCCTGAACACTGAAGCTTTCTTT; CDR3aa: CASSLGDTLNTEAFF
d_gene: TRBD1; v_gene: TRBV29-1; abundance: .; j_gene: TRBJ2-7; CDR3nt: TGCAGCGTCCGGGACAGGGGATACGAGCAGTACTTC; CDR3aa: CSVRDRGYEQYF
d_gene: .; v_gene: TRBV9; abundance: .; j_gene: TRBJ2-7; CDR3nt: TGTGCCAGCAGCCCTTGGGAAACGGGATACGAGCAGTACTTC; CDR3aa: CASSPWETGYEQYF
d_gene: .; v_gene: TRBV4-2; abundance: .; j_gene: TRBJ1-1; CDR3nt: TGTGCCAGCAGCATACGTAAGGGGCTCCGTGGTGAAGCTTTCTTT; CDR3aa: CASSIRKGLRGEAFF
d_gene: .; v_gene: TRBV15; abundance: .; j_gene: TRBJ2-1; CDR3nt: TGTGCCACCAAGCTCGGGGGAACTTTCTACAATGAGCAGTTCTTC; CDR3aa: CATKLGGTFYNEQFF
d_gene: .; v_gene: TRBV20-1; abundance: .; j_gene: TRBJ1-1; CDR3nt: TGCAGTGCTCCCTTAGAATGGAACACTGAAGCTTTCTTT; CDR3aa: CSAPLEWNTEAFF